The T cell receptor (beta chain) described here comes from a study of OX40 agonist ivuxolimab in advanced cancers. The wider study: Aged 23 to 79 with a mean of 60 years, they were about 78% male.

Patients were ruled out by autoimmune disease history or systemic immunosuppression. Broader study findings: The study found that CD8+ T cells averaged more expanded clones than CD4+. Both CD4+ and CD8+ T cell populations in blood had undergone clonal expansion by week 6 at 0.1 to 3.0 mg/kg.

As to this clone: Antigen unknown.

Repertoires were generated with immunoSEQ multiplex PCR, while TCRdb's copy carries only in-frame clones and drops some. This repertoire shows around 100,000 clones, approximately 89% found once; its top ten account for about 0.15%. Per the germline V gene, CDR1 is MDHEN and CDR2 is SYDVKM. The CDR3 covers 16 residues. Trimming took 3 bases from V and 0 from J, leaving 12 bases between them. The sequence derives from an adult with an advanced solid tumor such as melanoma, head and neck, liver or kidney cancer. The chain is built from TRBV28 and TRBJ1-3; no reliable D call. Here the sequenced sample was CD4+ or CD8+ T cells sorted from blood, taken in a trial of the OX40 agonist ivuxolimab. The CDR3 DNA is TGTGCCAGCAGTTTGAGCGGCGTAAGCTCTGGAAACACCATATATTTT. Its translation is CASSLSGVSSGNTIYF.